What follows are 15 T cell receptor beta chains derived from one specimen sequenced in a study of siplizumab effects on memory and regulatory T cells. Using immunoSEQ multiplex PCR, the repertoire was profiled, and TCRdb retains in-frame clones only, with some absent. Of tens of thousands of clones in the sample, approximately 97% are singletons; the top ten hold around 0.03%. The source material was naive CD4+ T cells sorted from blood. These receptors all stem from a human donor in good health.

The V call is TRBV2, the J call TRBJ1-2; D is unresolved. This CDR3 spans 14 amino acids. V was shortened by 6 bases and J by 1 base, with 12 bases between the two germline ends. Germline V gives CDR1 SNHLY, CDR2 FYNNEI. The CDR3 spells CASRDLRLNYGYTF. The CDR3 DNA reads TGTGCCAGCAGGGACCTCAGGCTTAACTATGGCTACACCTTC.

The chain employs TRBV7-2 and TRBJ2-7; TRBD1 might be the D (6 bases). Germline V gene sequence: CDR1 SGHTA, CDR2 FQGNSA. The CDR3 has 13 residues. The V end lost 1 base, the J end lost 3 bases, and 7 bases lay between the germline ends. The CDR3 DNA follows: TGTGCCAGCAGCTTAGAGACAGGCTACGAGCAGTACTTC. Translating gives CASSLETGYEQYF.

The rearrangement uses TRBV10-3 and TRBJ1-1; TRBD1 agrees at 9 bases. This CDR3 is 15 amino acids long. V shed 2 bases and J 1 base; nucleotides not matched to a gene: 2. Germline V lookup: CDR1 ENHRY, CDR2 SYGVKD. The CDR3 DNA is TGTGCCATCAGTGAGGCGGGACAGGGGAACACTGAAGCTTTCTTT. Protein sequence: CAISEAGQGNTEAFF.

The chain employs TRBV13 and TRBJ1-2, with 8 bases aligning to TRBD1. The junction had 4 bases not matched to a gene; V was cut back by 4 bases and J by 3 bases. The CDR3 totals 14 residues. The germline V gene encodes CDR1 PRHDT and CDR2 FYEKMQ (reference sequence). The DNA for the CDR3 is TGTGCCAGCAGCTCCTTGACAGGGGACTATGGCTACACCTTC. Translating gives CASSSLTGDYGYTF.

The chain has TRBV10-3 and TRBJ2-5; possibly TRBD2 for D (5 bases). Germline assignment: CDR1 ENHRY and CDR2 SYGVKD. The CDR3 totals 18 residues. The V end lost 0 bases, the J end lost 6 bases, and 23 bases lay between the germline ends. This CDR3 reads CAISESRFRAEERKTQYF. The CDR3 DNA reads as TGTGCCATCAGTGAGTCGCGTTTTCGGGCGGAGGAGAGAAAGACCCAGTACTTC.

CDR3 residues: CASSLDSYNSPLHF. The CDR3 region has the DNA TGTGCCAGCAGCTTAGACAGCTATAATTCACCCCTCCACTTT. The J gene is TRBJ1-6, the V gene TRBV11-3; D not certain. This CDR3 has 14 amino acids. The V gene lost 0 bases and the J gene lost 3 bases, with 3 bases spanning the gap. Germline V CDR1 and CDR2: SGHNT, YENEEA.

This clone was seen a single time. This chain connects TRBV6-6 to TRBJ1-1; 7 bases agree with TRBD1. After removal of 3 bases from V and 1 base from J, the junction contained 8 bases not matched to a gene. The CDR3 is 16 residues long. CDR1 MNHNY and CDR2 SVGAGI come from the germline V gene (reference sequence). The CDR3 coding sequence is TGTGCCAGCAGTTATCCGTCGACAGGGCGGAACACTGAAGCTTTCTTT. Translation: CASSYPSTGRNTEAFF.

This chain uses TRBV15 with TRBJ2-3, with 9 positions matching TRBD1. V lost 1 base to trimming and J lost 2 bases; unmatched junction nucleotides: 1. CDR3 size: 15 residues. Germline V CDR1 and CDR2: LNHNV, YYDKDF (reference sequence). DNA of the CDR3: TGTGCCACCAGCAGAGGGGACAGGGACACAGATACGCAGTATTTT. This translates into CATSRGDRDTDTQYF.

V is TRBV25-1 and J is TRBJ2-7, with D perhaps matching TRBD1 (6 bases). V was cut by 2 bases and J by 4 bases, with 18 bases left in between. Looked up from germline, CDR1 is MGHDK and CDR2 is SYGVNS. The CDR3 is 16 residues long. CDR3 sequence (DNA): TGTGCCAGCAGTGAAGGGGACAATCTTGGATCTTACGAGCAGTACTTC. Its protein is CASSEGDNLGSYEQYF.

This chain connects TRBV6-5 to TRBJ1-1, with TRBD1 identical over 8 bases. In germline, CDR1 is MNHEY, CDR2 SVGAGI. With 0 bases clipped from V and 5 bases from J, the junction kept 5 bases outside the gene matches. The CDR3 is made up of 15 amino acids. The DNA of the CDR3 is TGTGCCAGCAGTTACTCCTCTACAGGGGGGACTGAAGCTTTCTTT. This gives the protein CASSYSSTGGTEAFF.

The chain has TRBV6-5 and TRBJ1-2, with 7 bases that match TRBD1. V lost 2 bases and J lost 10; bases outside the gene matches: 7. Germline-derived CDR1 and CDR2 are MNHEY and SVGAGI. CDR3 length equals 13 residues. The CDR3 coding sequence is TGTGCCAGCAGTTACGTTGGGACAGACTTCTACACCTTC. As protein: CASSYVGTDFYTF.

The gene calls are TRBV12-5 and TRBJ1-1; D is ambiguous. Germline values: CDR1 LGHNT, CDR2 FRNRAP. This CDR3 region has 15 residues. V was trimmed by 3 bases and J by 2 bases, leaving 13 bases between them. The CDR3 bases are TGTGCTAGTGGTTTAGCCAACTGGTACAACACTGAAGCTTTCTTT. Amino acids: CASGLANWYNTEAFF. Based on the CDR3 plus reference TRBV12-5 and TRBJ1-1, the full variable domain is DARVTQTPRHKVTEMGQEVTMRCQPILGHNTVFWYRQTMMQGLELLAYFRNRAPLDDSGMPKDRFSAEMPDATLATLKIQPSEPRDSAVYFCASGLANWYNTEAFFGQGTRLTVV.

The CDR3 protein is CASSIGQRLNEQFF. The CDR3 nucleotides are TGTGCCAGTAGTATAGGCCAGCGACTCAATGAGCAGTTCTTC. This chain connects TRBV19 to TRBJ2-1, with unresolved D. This CDR3 is built from 14 residues. Deletions cut 1 base from V and 6 bases from J, with 10 bases between. Germline-derived CDR1 and CDR2 are LNHDA and SQIVND (reference sequence).

This chain links TRBV11-2 with TRBJ1-1; D call uncertain. V gave up 2 bases and J gave up 5 bases, with 6 bases separating them. This CDR3 is built from 12 residues. CDR1 is SGHAT, CDR2 FQNNGV, per germline. The CDR3 reads CASSLKGTEAFF. The CDR3 DNA reads as TGTGCCAGCAGCTTAAAAGGGACTGAAGCTTTCTTT. Filled out from reference TRBV11-2 and TRBJ1-1, the complete variable domain reads EAGVAQSPRYKIIEKRQSVAFWCNPISGHATLYWYQQILGQGPKLLIQFQNNGVVDDSQLPKDRFSAERLKGVDSTLKIQPAKLEDSAVYLCASSLKGTEAFFGQGTRLTVV.

The CDR3 region is CASRLGTSGQETQYF. CDR3 in DNA: TGCGCCAGCAGGCTCGGGACTAGCGGCCAAGAGACCCAGTACTTC. The chain carries TRBV5-1 and TRBJ2-5, with TRBD2 identical over 11 bases. CDR3 length: 15 amino acids. V shed 5 bases, J shed 1 base, and the junction held 4 bases outside the gene matches. Germline lookup yields CDR1 SGHRS and CDR2 YFSETQ.